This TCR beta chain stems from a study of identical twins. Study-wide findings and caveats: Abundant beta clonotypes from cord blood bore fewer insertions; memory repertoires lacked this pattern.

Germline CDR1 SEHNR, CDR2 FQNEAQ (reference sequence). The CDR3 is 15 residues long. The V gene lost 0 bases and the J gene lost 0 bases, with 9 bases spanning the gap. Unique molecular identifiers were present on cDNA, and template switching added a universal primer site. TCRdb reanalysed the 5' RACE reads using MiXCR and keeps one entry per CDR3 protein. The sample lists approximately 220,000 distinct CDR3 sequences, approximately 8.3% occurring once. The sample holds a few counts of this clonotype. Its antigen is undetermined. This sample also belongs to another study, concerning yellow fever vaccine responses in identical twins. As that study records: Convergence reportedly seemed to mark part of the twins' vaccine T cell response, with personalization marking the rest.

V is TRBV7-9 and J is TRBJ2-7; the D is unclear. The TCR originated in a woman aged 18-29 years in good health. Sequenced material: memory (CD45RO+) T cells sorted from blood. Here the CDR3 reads CASSLASAISYEQYF. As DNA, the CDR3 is TGTGCCAGCAGCTTAGCGTCAGCGATCTCCTACGAGCAGTACTTC. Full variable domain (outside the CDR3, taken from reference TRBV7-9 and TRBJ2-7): DTGVSQNPRHKITKRGQNVTFRCDPISEHNRLYWYRQTLGQGPEFLTYFQNEAQLEKSRLLSDRFSAERPKGSFSTLEIQRTEQGDSAMYLCASSLASAISYEQYFGPGTRLTVT.